This T cell receptor beta chain was captured by sequencing in a study of blood T cells in healthy people across ages. CDR3 size: 12 residues. Germline-derived CDR1 and CDR2 are MGHDK and SYGVNS. Primed by a sample-barcoded 5' primer and a J-beta primer mix, a second PCR proceeded for about 7 to 11 cycles. The template-switch adaptor was a 5' adaptor with 12 random nucleotides. It tagged each cDNA molecule. TCRdb reprocessed the 5' RACE reads with MiXCR, giving one entry per CDR3 protein. The profile shows 1.5 million to 2 million distinct CDR3 sequences, approximately 30% of them singletons. This clonotype was found once. No antigen is known for it. At one end the junction does not follow the germline gene, possibly because of a read error. Individuals who donated were healthy Caucasians from Russia aged roughly 6 to 95. Each sample used at least 7 million PBMCs. Study outcomes and limitations: It was held that diversity estimates obtained from one million T cells represented underestimates.

The sample taken for sequencing was blood. The source of this sequence is a woman younger than 45 in good health. The chain links TRBV25-1 to TRBJ2-1, with D perhaps matching TRBD1 or TRBD2 (5 bases each). CDR3 region: CASSVGADERFF. Here the CDR3 DNA reads TGTGCCAGCAGTGTCGGGGCCGATGAGCGGTTCTTC.